Shown below are 20 T cell receptor beta chains from a single sample sequenced in a study of OX40 agonist ivuxolimab in advanced cancers. Sequenced by immunoSEQ multiplex PCR; TCRdb stores in-frame clones only, minus some. This repertoire shows tens of thousands of clones, more than 75% found once; its top ten account for approximately 1.1%. This material consisted of CD4+ or CD8+ T cells sorted from blood, taken in a trial of the OX40 agonist ivuxolimab. Every receptor here comes from an adult with an advanced solid tumor such as melanoma, head and neck, liver or kidney cancer.

The V call is TRBV19, the J call TRBJ1-1; 9 nucleotides agree with TRBD1. This CDR3 has 21 residues. Per the germline V gene, CDR1 is LNHDA and CDR2 is SQIVND (reference sequence). Germline trimming cut 7 bases from V and 2 bases from J; bases unmatched to any gene: 26. The CDR3 spells CASTPTQWTGDLMLHNTEAFF. The CDR3 coding sequence is TGTGCCAGTACCCCTACGCAGTGGACAGGGGATTTAATGCTTCATAACACTGAAGCTTTCTTT.

This rearrangement joins TRBV10-2 to TRBJ2-1; 12 bases line up with TRBD2. V dropped 2 bases and J dropped 5; count of bases not matched to a gene: 4. CDR3 length equals 16 residues. Per germline, CDR1 WSHSY and CDR2 SAAADI. The CDR3 region has the DNA TGCGCCAGCAGTGAGGACAGGACTAGCGGGAACAATGAGCAGTTCTTC. As protein: CASSEDRTSGNNEQFF.

The chain uses TRBV19 and TRBJ1-2; 8 nucleotides align to TRBD1. CDR1 and CDR2 (germline): LNHDA, SQIVND (reference sequence). V lost 3 bases to trimming and J lost 7 bases; unmatched junction nucleotides: 7. CDR3 length equals 14 residues. The DNA of the CDR3 is TGTGCCAGTAGTATGGTGACAGGGGAAAGTGGCTACACCTTC. This sequence encodes CASSMVTGESGYTF. Together with reference TRBV19 and TRBJ1-2, the CDR3 gives the full variable domain: DGGITQSPKYLFRKEGQNVTLSCEQNLNHDAMYWYRQDPGQGLRLIYYSQIVNDFQKGDIAEGYSVSREKKESFPLTVTSAQKNPTAFYLCASSMVTGESGYTFGSGTRLTVV.

V and J are TRBV5-1 and TRBJ2-3; maybe TRBD1 (6 bases). This CDR3 region has 15 residues. Germline lookup yields CDR1 SGHRS and CDR2 YFSETQ. V lost 0 bases, J lost 0 bases, and 8 bases lay in between. CDR3 nucleotides: TGCGCCAGCAGCTTGGCCCAGGGGAGCACAGATACGCAGTATTTT. The encoded protein is CASSLAQGSTDTQYF.

The V gene is TRBV20-1, the J gene TRBJ2-7, with D uncertain. The CDR3 is 11 amino acids. Trimming stripped 6 bases from V and 3 bases from J, with 9 bases between. Germline V gene lookup returns CDR1 DFQATT and CDR2 SNEGSKA (reference sequence). CDR3 region: CSAIRDYEQYF. CDR3 sequence (DNA): TGCAGTGCGATCCGAGACTACGAGCAGTACTTC.

This chain links TRBV28 with TRBJ1-5, with D uncertain. V gave up 4 bases and J gave up 6 bases, with 10 bases separating them. Germline CDR1 and CDR2: MDHEN and SYDVKM. The CDR3 spans 13 residues. CDR3 in amino acids: CASSSSAFQPQHF. For the CDR3, the DNA is TGTGCCAGCAGTTCCTCAGCTTTTCAGCCCCAGCATTTT.

V gene TRBV19 combines with J gene TRBJ1-3, with 10 nucleotides matching TRBD1. Germline CDR1 and CDR2: LNHDA and SQIVND (reference sequence). CDR3 size: 18 residues. Trimming cost V 3 bases and J 2 bases; bases outside gene matches: 10. Written as DNA, the CDR3 is TGTGCCAGTAGTATTCCCATTCGACAGGGGGCAGCTGGAAACACCATATATTTT. Its translation is CASSIPIRQGAAGNTIYF.

The rearrangement joins TRBV7-9 to TRBJ2-7; D gene unclear. Trimming cost V 5 bases and J 4 bases, with 18 bases left between them. The CDR3 is 15 amino acids. Germline CDR1 and CDR2: SEHNR and FQNEAQ (reference sequence). Here the CDR3 reads CASSTLGIQKYEQYF. CDR3 nucleotide sequence: TGTGCCAGCAGCACCCTAGGTATCCAAAAGTACGAGCAGTACTTC.

The CDR3 spells CASSRTGELFF. The DNA for the CDR3 is TGTGCCAGCAGCCGCACCGGGGAGCTGTTTTTT. The V call is TRBV6-5, the J call TRBJ2-2; D call uncertain. CDR3 size: 11 residues. The germline CDR1 and CDR2 sequences are MNHEY and SVGAGI. V was shortened by 6 bases and J by 4 bases, with 3 bases between the two germline ends.

The CDR3 here is CASSFRDPFNQPQHF. The CDR3, as DNA: TGTGCCAGCAGCTTCCGGGATCCCTTCAATCAGCCCCAGCATTTT. The chain has TRBV11-3 and TRBJ1-5; D gene ambiguous. Germline-derived CDR1 and CDR2 are SGHNT and YENEEA. V dropped 3 bases and J dropped 3 bases, with 12 bases sitting between them. The CDR3 extends over 15 amino acids.

The chain joins TRBV6-6 to TRBJ2-5, with D perhaps given as TRBD1 or TRBD2 (5 bases each). The ends were cut back, 2 bases at V and 0 bases at J, with 13 bases in the middle. Germline loops: CDR1 MNHNY, CDR2 SVGAGI (reference sequence). The CDR3 covers 16 residues. Here the CDR3 reads CASSYRGGFNQETQYF. The CDR3 DNA reads TGTGCCAGCAGTTACCGGGGCGGGTTTAACCAAGAGACCCAGTACTTC.

The chain joins TRBV9 to TRBJ2-5, with 7 bases fitting TRBD1. There are 15 residues in the CDR3. Germline CDR1 SGDLS, CDR2 YYNGEE. The trim removed 1 base at V and 7 bases at J, leaving 10 bases unmatched. The CDR3 nucleotides read TGTGCCAGCAGCGTATTGGGGGACAGAGGGGTGACCCAGTACTTC. This sequence encodes CASSVLGDRGVTQYF.

The chain couples TRBV19 to TRBJ1-5, with D possibly matching TRBD1 (5 bases). This CDR3 region has 15 residues. V was clipped by 7 bases and J by 4 bases, with 17 bases between them. The germline CDR1 and CDR2 sequences are LNHDA and SQIVND (reference sequence). This chain's CDR3 is CASMGLQTLNQPQHF. The CDR3 bases are TGTGCCAGTATGGGACTACAGACCCTAAATCAGCCCCAGCATTTT.

The rearrangement links TRBV6-5 to TRBJ2-4, with D perhaps assigned TRBD1 or TRBD2 (5 bases each). The germline V gene encodes CDR1 MNHEY and CDR2 SVGAGI. Trimming left V 7 bases short and J 5 bases short, with 18 bases between. The CDR3 length is 15 residues. CDR3 sequence (DNA): TGTGCCAGCAATCACCGAGGGACCTTGGAAAACATTCAGTACTTC. This translates into CASNHRGTLENIQYF.

J is TRBJ2-7 and V is TRBV18; D gene ambiguous. CDR3 length: 13 residues. Germline CDR1 and CDR2: KGHSH and LQKENI. The V end was cut by 6 bases, the J end by 1 base, with 10 bases between. The CDR3 here is CASSEGTSYEQYF. In DNA, the CDR3 is TGTGCCAGCTCCGAAGGCACTTCCTACGAGCAGTACTTC.

This clone was counted a few times. V is TRBV6-5 and J is TRBJ1-2; D not certain. This CDR3 contains 15 residues. Trimming removed 0 bases from V and 0 bases from J, with 8 bases in between. The germline V gene has CDR1 MNHEY and CDR2 SVGAGI. CDR3 DNA sequence: TGTGCCAGCAGTTACTCTACAGTCGCTAACTATGGCTACACCTTC. Amino acid sequence: CASSYSTVANYGYTF.

The chain links TRBV5-1 to TRBJ2-7; D gene uncertain. CDR1 SGHRS and CDR2 YFSETQ come from the germline V gene. CDR3 size: 12 residues. The V and J ends lost 3 bases and 3 bases respectively, with 7 bases between them. CDR3 sequence: CASSYNGYEQYF. In DNA form, the CDR3 reads TGCGCCAGCAGCTACAACGGCTACGAGCAGTACTTC.

The chain recombines TRBV19 with TRBJ2-5, with a tentative D call TRBD1 (6 bases). This CDR3 contains 14 residues. The germline V gene has CDR1 LNHDA and CDR2 SQIVND (reference sequence). Trimming left V 9 bases short and J 2 bases short, with 16 bases between. The CDR3 is CASQGQSGQETQYF. The CDR3 coding sequence is TGTGCCAGCCAAGGACAGTCCGGGCAAGAGACCCAGTACTTC.

This chain uses TRBV5-1 with TRBJ2-5; tentatively, D is TRBD2 (6 bases). Looked up from germline, CDR1 is SGHRS and CDR2 is YFSETQ. Trimming removed 5 bases from V and 4 bases from J, with 18 bases in between. The CDR3 runs to 15 residues. CDR3 bases: TGCGCCAGCAGGAGACTAGTAGACGTAGCAGAGACCCAGTACTTC. It codes for CASRRLVDVAETQYF.

The chain uses TRBV27 and TRBJ2-3; 9 bases agree with TRBD1. CDR3 length equals 16 residues. V was pared by 8 bases and J by 4 bases, with 13 bases of the junction left unmatched. Per germline, CDR1 MNHEY and CDR2 SMNVEV (reference sequence). The CDR3 coding sequence is TGTGCCAGCGGGACAGGGACAGGGAATGGGGCAGATACGCAGTATTTT. Its protein is CASGTGTGNGADTQYF.